Each of the 29 T cell receptor beta chains below was sequenced from the same sample in a study of regulatory dendritic cells for organ transplantation. The method was immunoSEQ multiplex PCR; TCRdb's version includes in-frame clones alone and lacks a portion of them. The profile covers about 30,000 clones, with 75% to 80% appearing a single time and roughly 2.4% taken by the ten largest. Material for sequencing was memory CD4+ T cells from blood. As for subset: CD45RO+ memory T cells. The receptor set was obtained from a human donor in good health.

This clone was detected only a few times. The chain has TRBV2 and TRBJ1-2, with 10 bases aligning to TRBD1. The CDR3 has 15 amino acids. With V trimmed by 6 bases and J by 4 bases, 8 bases remained unmatched. Germline V CDR1 and CDR2: SNHLY, FYNNEI. CDR3 DNA: TGTGCCAGCAGAAGACAGGGGGCGGGGGCCTATGGCTACACCTTC. Its translation is CASRRQGAGAYGYTF.

V usage is TRBV28 and J usage is TRBJ1-5, with D maybe TRBD1 (6 bases). Trimming removed 2 bases at V and 7 bases at J, with 18 bases between. The CDR3 sequence is 16 residues long. In germline, CDR1 is MDHEN, CDR2 SYDVKM. This CDR3 reads CASSLGGFIQGQPQHF. In DNA form, the CDR3 reads TGTGCCAGCAGTTTAGGAGGGTTTATACAGGGACAGCCCCAGCATTTT.

The J gene is TRBJ2-5, the V gene TRBV7-2, with D perhaps TRBD2 (6 bases). This CDR3 region has 13 residues. CDR1 SGHTA and CDR2 FQGNSA come from the germline V gene. Trimming shortened V by 3 bases and J by 5 bases, and 10 bases separated the two germline ends. The DNA of the CDR3 is TGTGCCAGCAGCTTCGCAGGGAGGGAGACCCAGTACTTC. Its translation: CASSFAGRETQYF.

The sample holds a few counts of this clone. The chain is built from TRBV28 and TRBJ1-2; D gene uncertain. CDR1 and CDR2 (germline): MDHEN, SYDVKM. The CDR3 has 10 residues. Trimming stripped 6 bases from V and 8 bases from J, with 7 bases between. The CDR3 nucleotides read TGTGCCAGCAGGAGACGGGGCTACACCTTC. Amino acid sequence: CASRRRGYTF.

This clone was recorded only once. The chain recombines TRBV6-1 with TRBJ2-3; possibly TRBD2 for D (6 bases). The length of the CDR3 is 14 residues. Germline V gene data show CDR1 as MNHNS and CDR2 as SASEGT. V lost 5 bases and J 2 bases, leaving 11 bases between the germline ends. The CDR3 region is CASSFSGSTDTQYF. The CDR3, as DNA: TGTGCCAGCAGTTTTAGCGGATCCACAGATACGCAGTATTTT.

V usage is TRBV28 and J usage is TRBJ1-3; D may be TRBD1 (5 bases). V was cut by 3 bases and J by 0 bases, with 18 bases left in between. This CDR3 has 18 residues. Germline V gene lookup returns CDR1 MDHEN and CDR2 SYDVKM. CDR3 loop: CASSFSVWEGRSGNTIYF. The CDR3 DNA is TGTGCCAGCAGTTTTTCCGTCTGGGAGGGGCGCTCTGGAAACACCATATATTTT.

The chain combines TRBV7-9 with TRBJ1-2; no clear D. Germline CDR1 reads SEHNR; CDR2 reads FQNEAQ (reference sequence). Trimming removed 1 base at V and 0 bases at J, with 12 bases between. The CDR3 extends over 16 amino acids. CDR3 sequence reads: CASSLEVGPSNYGYTF. CDR3 nucleotide sequence: TGTGCCAGCAGCTTAGAAGTCGGACCGTCTAACTATGGCTACACCTTC.

V gene TRBV28 combines with J gene TRBJ1-1, with a tentative D call TRBD1 (6 bases). Per germline, CDR1 MDHEN and CDR2 SYDVKM. The germline V and J ends were trimmed by 2 bases and 10 bases, with 20 bases remaining between them. This CDR3 has 15 residues. The CDR3, as DNA: TGTGCCAGCAGTTTACCCGGGGGGGGCCGCGGGGCAGCTTTCTTT. It is translated as CASSLPGGGRGAAFF.

The chain carries TRBV29-1 and TRBJ1-4; D call uncertain. CDR1 and CDR2 (germline): SQVTM, ANQGSEA. The V end lost 7 bases, the J end lost 8 bases, and 20 bases lay between the germline ends. The CDR3 has 14 residues. The CDR3 nucleotides read TGCAGCGCCCAAAAGGGTGGTAGAGGGGAAAAACTGTTTTTT. Its translation: CSAQKGGRGEKLFF.

In this sample, this clone turned up once. This chain joins TRBV21-1 and TRBJ1-2; the D call in the table, TRBD1, was not verified against the DNA. TRBV21-1 is designated a pseudogene. CDR3 length equals 18 residues. Here the CDR3 DNA reads TGTGCCAGCAGCTCCGGGACAGCCAGCCGACGGGTCTACTATGGCTACACCTTC. Translating it yields CASSSGTASRRVYYGYTF.

The chain has TRBV7-2 and TRBJ2-7, with a tentative D call TRBD2 (6 bases). V gave up 1 base and J gave up 3 bases, with 10 bases separating them. In germline, CDR1 is SGHTA, CDR2 FQGNSA. The CDR3 contains 14 residues. CDR3 amino acids: CASSLVDGSYEQYF. CDR3 nucleotide sequence: TGTGCCAGCAGCTTAGTCGACGGGAGCTACGAGCAGTACTTC.

The chain's CDR3 is CASSFTGFSYEQYF. The CDR3 DNA reads TGTGCCAGCAGCTTCACGGGATTCTCCTACGAGCAGTACTTC. The V call is TRBV21-1, the J call TRBJ2-7; the D call in the table, TRBD2, was not verified against the DNA. TRBV21-1 is recorded as a pseudogene. The CDR3 consists of 14 residues.

V gene TRBV5-5 combines with J gene TRBJ2-3; TRBD2 is a possible D gene (6 bases). From germline, CDR1 is SGHKS and CDR2 YYEKEE (reference sequence). V gave up 3 bases and J gave up 6 bases, with 17 bases separating them. The CDR3 is 15 residues long. DNA of the CDR3: TGTGCCAGCAGCTCGCGGGACTCCCCCCGTGATACGCAGTATTTT. It encodes CASSSRDSPRDTQYF.

This clone was counted between two and nine times. The genes are TRBV27 and TRBJ1-6; TRBD1 might be the D (5 bases). Germline V gene data show CDR1 as MNHEY and CDR2 as SMNVEV (reference sequence). V shed 5 bases and J shed 8 bases, with 13 bases lying between them. The CDR3 consists of 14 residues. Written as DNA, the CDR3 is TGTGCCAGCAGTACCCAGGGTTTCTATTCACCCCTCCACTTT. Its protein is CASSTQGFYSPLHF.

The chain combines TRBV7-2 with TRBJ1-1; the D is unclear. The V end was cut by 1 base, the J end by 0 bases, with 3 bases between. From germline, CDR1 is SGHTA and CDR2 FQGNSA. The CDR3 length is 13 residues. As DNA, the CDR3 is TGTGCCAGCAGCTTAGAGCTGAACACTGAAGCTTTCTTT. Amino acids: CASSLELNTEAFF.

The gene calls are TRBV7-9 and TRBJ2-5; 11 nucleotides align to TRBD2. The CDR3 runs to 16 residues. V trimming: 5 bases; J trimming: 4 bases; junction bases outside the gene matches: 9. Germline V gene lookup returns CDR1 SEHNR and CDR2 FQNEAQ (reference sequence). CDR3 sequence reads: CASSVGATSGGETQYF. The CDR3 nucleotides are TGTGCCAGCAGCGTAGGAGCAACTAGCGGGGGAGAGACCCAGTACTTC.

This clone was counted a few times. The V call is TRBV19, the J call TRBJ2-1; a possible D gene is TRBD1 (6 bases). V lost 3 bases, J lost 10 bases, and 13 bases lay in between. Germline values: CDR1 LNHDA, CDR2 SQIVND (reference sequence). The CDR3 contains 13 residues. The CDR3: CASSIGQNDEQFF. The CDR3 DNA is TGTGCCAGTAGTATCGGACAGAACGACGAGCAGTTCTTC.

The chain is built from TRBV5-4 and TRBJ2-2, with a possible D match to TRBD1 (6 bases). Trimming removed 2 bases at V and 0 bases at J, with 11 bases between. In germline, CDR1 is SGHNT, CDR2 YYREEE (reference sequence). The CDR3 covers 16 residues. CDR3 protein: CASSFGGLANTGELFF. The DNA of the CDR3 is TGTGCCAGCAGCTTTGGGGGCCTAGCGAACACCGGGGAGCTGTTTTTT. Based on the CDR3 plus reference TRBV5-4 and TRBJ2-2, the full variable domain is ETGVTQSPTHLIKTRGQQVTLRCSSQSGHNTVSWYQQALGQGPQFIFQYYREEENGRGNFPPRFSGLQFPNYSSELNVNALELDDSALYLCASSFGGLANTGELFFGEGSRLTVL.

The chain combines TRBV7-2 with TRBJ1-2; 10 bases map to TRBD1. Germline CDR1 and CDR2: SGHTA and FQGNSA. This CDR3 is built from 17 residues. V lost 3 bases to trimming and J lost 2 bases; unmatched junction nucleotides: 9. CDR3 sequence reads: CASSFGTGALGNYGYTF. CDR3 nucleotide sequence: TGTGCCAGCAGCTTTGGGACAGGGGCCTTAGGGAACTATGGCTACACCTTC.

The chain has TRBV19 and TRBJ1-1, with unresolved D. Trimming took 6 bases from V and 6 from J, leaving 17 bases between them. The length of the CDR3 is 14 residues. CDR1 and CDR2 (germline): LNHDA, SQIVND (reference sequence). This CDR3 is CASSLRTAFAEAFF. The CDR3 nucleotides read TGTGCCAGTAGCCTTCGGACGGCCTTTGCTGAAGCTTTCTTT.

This chain links TRBV6-5 with TRBJ1-4; no clear D gene. This CDR3 is built from 15 residues. The germline CDR1 and CDR2 sequences are MNHEY and SVGAGI. V dropped 0 bases and J dropped 9 bases, with 14 bases sitting between them. The CDR3, as DNA: TGTGCCAGCAGTTACTCGAATTCGGCCTACCAAAAACTGTTTTTT. Residues: CASSYSNSAYQKLFF.

J is TRBJ1-4 and V is TRBV28; TRBD1 might be the D (5 bases). Germline lookup yields CDR1 MDHEN and CDR2 SYDVKM. This CDR3 contains 13 residues. Trimming took off 7 bases at V and 8 bases at J, with 14 bases between the two ends. CDR3 region: CASNPGGEEKLFF. CDR3 DNA sequence: TGTGCCAGCAACCCGGGAGGGGAGGAAAAACTGTTTTTT.

This chain joins TRBV4-1 and TRBJ2-1; TRBD2 matches 15 bases. With V trimmed by 4 bases and J by 8 bases, 9 bases remained unmatched. CDR3 length: 17 residues. From germline, CDR1 is MGHRA and CDR2 YSYEKL. The CDR3 reads CASSRGLAGGLGYEQFF. The CDR3 bases are TGCGCCAGCAGCCGAGGACTAGCGGGGGGGCTGGGGTATGAGCAGTTCTTC.

V is TRBV28 and J is TRBJ2-1; 7 positions agree with TRBD1. The CDR3 has 14 residues. The germline CDR1 and CDR2 sequences are MDHEN and SYDVKM. Trimming took 7 bases from V and 10 from J; bases not matched to a gene: 13. CDR3 coding DNA: TGTGCCAGCACCAGAGGGGGCGGGCAAAAGGAGCAGTTCTTC. Translated, it gives CASTRGGGQKEQFF.

The J gene is TRBJ1-2, the V gene TRBV27; a weak D match, TRBD1 (5 bases). V dropped 3 bases and J dropped 4 bases, with 12 bases sitting between them. The CDR3 extends over 14 amino acids. Germline V lookup: CDR1 MNHEY, CDR2 SMNVEV (reference sequence). In DNA form, the CDR3 reads TGTGCCAGCAGTTTTTCCGGCCAGGGCTATGGCTACACCTTC. The encoded protein is CASSFSGQGYGYTF.

This chain connects TRBV11-2 to TRBJ2-6; D is unresolved. Looked up from germline, CDR1 is SGHAT and CDR2 is FQNNGV. The CDR3 totals 16 residues. V lost 4 bases to trimming and J lost 1 base, with 11 bases between them. In DNA, the CDR3 is TGTGCCAGCAGCTCTCCAACCCCATCTGGGGCCAACGTCCTGACTTTC. This sequence encodes CASSSPTPSGANVLTF.

The rearrangement links TRBV30 to TRBJ2-7; TRBD2 matches 8 bases. Germline trimming cut 1 base from V and 4 bases from J; bases unmatched to any gene: 9. Germline V lookup: CDR1 GTSNPN, CDR2 SVGIG (reference sequence). This CDR3 has 15 amino acids. CDR3 DNA: TGTGCCTGGAGTGACCTCGGACTAGCAGTATACGAGCAGTACTTC. This encodes CAWSDLGLAVYEQYF.

V and J are TRBV7-9 and TRBJ2-7; D is perhaps TRBD1 (5 bases). Germline assignment: CDR1 SEHNR and CDR2 FQNEAQ (reference sequence). CDR3 length: 17 amino acids. Trimming took 5 bases from V and 0 from J, leaving 20 bases between them. CDR3 in amino acids: CASSHRPRGDGSYEQYF. In nucleotides, the CDR3 is TGTGCCAGCAGCCATCGGCCTAGGGGTGACGGCTCCTACGAGCAGTACTTC.

V is TRBV10-3 and J is TRBJ1-2; TRBD1 matches at 9 bases. This CDR3 region has 14 residues. V lost 11 bases to trimming and J lost 2 bases; unmatched junction nucleotides: 9. Germline loops: CDR1 ENHRY, CDR2 SYGVKD. CDR3: CAVNRGHGNYGYTF. DNA for the CDR3: TGTGCCGTAAACAGGGGGCATGGGAACTATGGCTACACCTTC.